The present T cell receptor beta chain was sequenced within a study of T cells in Graves' hyperthyroidism and ophthalmopathy (dated by TCRdb to about 2019). General notes on the study: A discovery cohort of fewer than 110 patients, roughly 45 with Graves' ophthalmopathy and more than 55 with stable Graves' hyperthyroidism, was used to find distinguishing TCR V-J signatures. Thyroid tissue and blood T-cell repertoires from six Graves' hyperthyroidism patients were also compared in the study. TCR Vbeta CDR3 sequencing of approximately 140 peripheral blood samples (43 ophthalmopathy, 75 to 80 hyperthyroidism and approximately 17 progressor patients) is reported in the paper. Whether ophthalmopathy could be predicted prospectively was tested in an independent validation cohort made up of fewer than 20 hyperthyroidism patients plus 17 patients who later progressed to ophthalmopathy. Once sampling was done, hyperthyroidism patients were given methimazole at a starting dose of 30 mg daily, whereas ophthalmopathy patients were given high-dose intravenous methylprednisolone. The 90 or so discovery patients were randomly split 7:3 into training and test sets.

CDR1 and CDR2 are read off the germline V gene (reference sequence) as DFQATT and SNEGSKA. Relative to germline, V is missing 5 bases and J is missing 7 bases, with 10 bases of the junction outside any gene match. The CDR3, from cysteine to phenylalanine, totals 14 residues. Of all the DNA, just the CDR3 is kept, 42 bases in frame from base 1. TCR beta CDR3 regions were amplified from RNA transcripts. The first round of RT-PCR for the TCR CDR3 was performed with the HTBI primer set and the Qiagen OneStep RT-PCR kit. The libraries were constructed in a second round of multiplex PCR and then size-selected and purified. Libraries were sequenced paired-end with 100 bp reads on an Illumina HiSeq2000. Processing in the source paper ran as follows. SOAPnuke was used to process the raw data, with reads discarded if the reads contained adapters or uncalled bases, had a mean Phred below 15, or lacked an exact constant-primer or identifier match. COPE v1.2.5 was used to merge the high-quality paired reads, and each unique nucleotide sequence was defined as a clonotype. Clonotypes were aligned to IMGT TRBV, TRBD and TRBJ reference segments using MiTCR v1.1. Only V-J combinations with frequency above 0.0001, covering 99% to 99.2% of repertoires, were analysed. The TCS score was defined as the ratio of F50 (clonal expansion) to E x V (chaos), calculated using BLOSUM62-based TCRdist between CDR3 peptides within each V-J. Welch's t-statistics and random forest reduced just over 500 V-J features to fewer than 15, which were used in a naive Bayes classifier (R e1071). The similarity between thyroid and blood repertoires was quantified using the Morisita-Horn index. TCRdb took the public reads, trimmed them with fastp at Q25, ran MiXCR for clone calling and kept in-frame beta chains. When rows share a CDR3 protein, they turn into one entry using the most common DNA and genes. What appears here as the V and J calls and clone size reflects TCRdb's work, not the paper's. The table for this sample lists 480,000 or so distinct CDR3 sequences; about 45% of them were counted only once. Of the sample, around two fifths is held by the ten largest clones.

This clonotype was detected ten times or more. No antigen is known for it. No much larger clonotype is one base removed from it; base qualities were not supplied. On the study overall, not on this receptor specifically: In validation, progression to ophthalmopathy was predicted by the model with nearly 71% sensitivity and roughly 76% specificity, a median of roughly 6 months before onset. Most expanded thyroid clonotypes (frequency above 0.001) were also detected in blood, suggesting blood repertoires may reflect thyroid immune responses. No statistical method was used to fix the sample size in advance, and group allocation was not hidden from the investigators. A model built on a 13 V-J signature distinguished ophthalmopathy from stable hyperthyroidism, reaching roughly 88% sensitivity and around 82% specificity in cross-validation and 80%/75% in testing.

Any patient with an uncontrolled infection, another autoimmune disease, pregnancy or lactation was excluded. Diagnoses were established on the basis of clinical symptoms, serum thyroxine and TRAb, thyroid ultrasound, and orbital computed tomography. Trizol reagent was used to extract total RNA, and RNA quality was then checked on an Agilent 2100 Bioanalyzer. Sequenced: peripheral blood or thyroid tissue (not recorded which). This chain is built from TRBV20-1 and TRBJ1-5; 8 bases in the middle match TRBD1. The sequence was obtained from an adult woman with Graves' disease, either hyperthyroidism or ophthalmopathy (not recorded which). The encoded CDR3 is CSAPPTGGGQPQHF. The DNA sequence is given as TGCAGTGCTCCCCCAACAGGGGGAGGGCAGCCCCAGCATTTT.